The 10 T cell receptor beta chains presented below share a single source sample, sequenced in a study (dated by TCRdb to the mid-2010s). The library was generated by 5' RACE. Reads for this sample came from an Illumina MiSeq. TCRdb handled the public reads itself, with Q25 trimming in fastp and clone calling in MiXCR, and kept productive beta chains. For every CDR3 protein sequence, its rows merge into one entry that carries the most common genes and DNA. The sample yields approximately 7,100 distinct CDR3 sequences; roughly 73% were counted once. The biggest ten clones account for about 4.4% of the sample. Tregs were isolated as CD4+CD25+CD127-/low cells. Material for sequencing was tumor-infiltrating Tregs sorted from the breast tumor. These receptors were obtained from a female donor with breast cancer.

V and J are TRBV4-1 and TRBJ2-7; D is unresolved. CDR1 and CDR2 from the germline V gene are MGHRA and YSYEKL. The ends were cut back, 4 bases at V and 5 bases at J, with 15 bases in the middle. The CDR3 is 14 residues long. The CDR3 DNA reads TGCGCCAGCAGCCGTGCCCAGAGACCTCACGAGCAGTACTTC. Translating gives CASSRAQRPHEQYF.

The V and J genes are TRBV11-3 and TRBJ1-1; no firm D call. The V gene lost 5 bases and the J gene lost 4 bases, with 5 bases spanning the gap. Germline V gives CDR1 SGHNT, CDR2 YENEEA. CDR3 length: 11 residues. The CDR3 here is CASSQATEAFF. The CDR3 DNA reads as TGTGCCAGCAGCCAAGCCACTGAAGCTTTCTTT. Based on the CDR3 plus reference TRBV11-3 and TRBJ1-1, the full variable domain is EAGVVQSPRYKIIEKKQPVAFWCNPISGHNTLYWYLQNLGQGPELLIRYENEEAVDDSQLPKDRFSAERLKGVDSTLKIQPAELGDSAVYLCASSQATEAFFGQGTRLTVV.

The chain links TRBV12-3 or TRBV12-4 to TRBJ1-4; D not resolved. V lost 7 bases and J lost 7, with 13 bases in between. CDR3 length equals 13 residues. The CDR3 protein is CASNRGSSEKLFF. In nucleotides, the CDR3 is TGTGCCAGCAACCGGGGATCGAGTGAAAAACTGTTTTTT.

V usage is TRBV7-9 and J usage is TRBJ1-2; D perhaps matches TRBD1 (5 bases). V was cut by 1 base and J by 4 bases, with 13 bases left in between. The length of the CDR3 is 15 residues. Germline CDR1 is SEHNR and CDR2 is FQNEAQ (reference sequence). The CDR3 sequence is CASSLVSGGSYGYTF. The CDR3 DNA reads TGTGCCAGCAGCTTAGTATCCGGGGGGAGCTATGGCTACACCTTC.

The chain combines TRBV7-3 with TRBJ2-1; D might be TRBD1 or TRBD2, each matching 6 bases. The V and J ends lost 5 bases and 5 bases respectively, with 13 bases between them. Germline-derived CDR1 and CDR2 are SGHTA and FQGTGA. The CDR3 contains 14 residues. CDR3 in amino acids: CASSRGPRHNEQFF. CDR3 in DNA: TGTGCCAGCAGCCGGGGGCCCAGACACAATGAGCAGTTCTTC.

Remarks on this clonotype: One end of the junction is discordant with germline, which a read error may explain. The CDR3 DNA sequence: TGCAGCGTCGAAGGTCCCGGGACAGGGATCGCCGGGGAGCTGTTTTTT. Translated, it gives CSVEGPGTGIAGELFF. The chain employs TRBV29-1 and TRBJ2-2; 9 bases are a match to TRBD1. The CDR3 contains 16 residues. Germline V lookup: CDR1 SQVTM, CDR2 ANQGSEA.

CDR3 DNA: TGTGCCAGCAGCTTAGATCCCCCGACTGGTTACCAAGAGACCCAGTACTTC. Its protein is CASSLDPPTGYQETQYF. The gene calls are TRBV11-2 and TRBJ2-5; D remains ambiguous. Trimming took 0 bases from V and 0 from J, leaving 14 bases between them. The CDR3 totals 17 residues. In germline, CDR1 is SGHAT, CDR2 FQNNGV.

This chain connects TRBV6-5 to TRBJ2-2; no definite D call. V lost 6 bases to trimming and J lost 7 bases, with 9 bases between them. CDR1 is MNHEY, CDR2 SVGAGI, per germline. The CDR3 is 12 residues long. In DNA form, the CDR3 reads TGTGCCAGCAGGAGGATTTTCGGGGAGCTGTTTTTT. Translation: CASRRIFGELFF.

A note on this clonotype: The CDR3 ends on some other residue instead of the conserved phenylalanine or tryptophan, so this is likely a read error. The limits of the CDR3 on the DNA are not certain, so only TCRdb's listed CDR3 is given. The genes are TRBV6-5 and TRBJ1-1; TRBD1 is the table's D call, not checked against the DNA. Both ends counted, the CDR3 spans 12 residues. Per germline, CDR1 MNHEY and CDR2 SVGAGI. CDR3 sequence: CASSPTGGTANY.

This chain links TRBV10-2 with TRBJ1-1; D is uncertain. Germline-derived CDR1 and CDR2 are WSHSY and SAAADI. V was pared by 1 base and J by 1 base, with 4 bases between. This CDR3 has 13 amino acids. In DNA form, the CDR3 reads TGCGCCAGCAGTGAGTTTGAGAACACTGAAGCTTTCTTT. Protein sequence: CASSEFENTEAFF.